Listed below are T cell receptor beta chains from one sample, sequenced in a study of cytomegalovirus exposure and HLA in healthy donors. Sequencing was performed with immunoSEQ multiplex PCR; in TCRdb, only in-frame clones are kept and a portion is missing. In the table there are 150,000 to 200,000 clones, roughly 80% of which are singletons. The sample consisted of PBMCs. These receptors were obtained from a middle-aged man in good health and CMV-seronegative. The CDR3 runs from the conserved cysteine through the conserved F or W. Fields, in order: V gene, clone size, D gene, J gene, CDR3 protein, CDR3 DNA. A D gene is named only where the DNA matches it firmly. For some rows the clone size is stated as once, few or many, or as a class when expanded; others skip it.

>TRBV5-5|NA|NA|TRBJ2-7
CASSLDGRQYYYEQYF
TGTGCCAGCAGCTTGGATGGCCGCCAATACTACTACGAGCAGTACTTC
>TRBV19|NA|NA|TRBJ1-2
CASRRDSNYGYTF
TGTGCCAGTAGGAGGGATTCTAACTATGGCTACACCTTC
>TRBV28|NA|TRBD2|TRBJ2-7
CASSTSGDSYEQYF
TGTGCCAGCAGTACGAGCGGGGACTCCTACGAGCAGTACTTC
>TRBV19|once|NA|TRBJ1-1
CASSRLIQGGGSTEAFF
TGTGCCAGTAGTAGACTTATACAGGGAGGGGGAAGCACTGAAGCTTTCTTT
>TRBV7-2|NA|NA|TRBJ2-5
CASSPRGFGETQYF
TGTGCCAGCAGCCCTCGGGGATTTGGGGAGACCCAGTACTTC
>TRBV7-9|NA|TRBD2|TRBJ2-3
CASSFLPSSGGYDTDTQYF
TGTGCCAGCAGCTTCCTTCCTTCTAGCGGGGGCTATGACACAGATACGCAGTATTTT
>TRBV7-9|NA|TRBD2|TRBJ2-5
CASSSRGTSGVQETQYF
TGTGCCAGCAGCTCCCGTGGGACTAGCGGTGTCCAAGAGACCCAGTACTTC
>TRBV27|NA|NA|TRBJ2-7
CASSLSRQYEQYF
TGTGCCAGCAGTTTATCTCGACAGTACGAGCAGTACTTC
>TRBV7-2|NA|NA|TRBJ2-5
CASSGQQGIGETQYF
TGTGCCAGCAGCGGCCAACAGGGTATAGGGGAGACCCAGTACTTC
>TRBV27|few|NA|TRBJ1-5
CASSEQGYSNQPQHF
TGTGCCAGCAGTGAACAGGGATATAGCAATCAGCCCCAGCATTTT
>TRBV11-2|NA|TRBD2|TRBJ2-1
CASSSASGRARYNEQFF
TGTGCCAGCAGCTCCGCTAGCGGGAGGGCAAGATACAATGAGCAGTTCTTC
>TRBV6-6|NA|NA|TRBJ1-5
CASSPAGRHQPQHF
TGTGCCAGCAGCCCTGCCGGCAGGCATCAGCCCCAGCATTTT
>TRBV7-8|NA|TRBD1|TRBJ1-1
CASSFRGPSGTEAFF
TGTGCCAGCAGCTTCAGGGGGCCATCTGGGACTGAAGCTTTCTTT
>TRBV10-2|few|NA|TRBJ1-1
CASSLGPGAGYPEAFF
TGCGCCAGCAGTTTAGGACCGGGCGCAGGGTATCCTGAAGCTTTCTTT
>TRBV30|NA|TRBD2|TRBJ2-7
CAWRYNPGLAGDEQYF
TGTGCCTGGAGGTACAATCCGGGACTAGCGGGAGATGAGCAGTACTTC
>TRBV7-2|NA|NA|TRBJ1-3
CASSLAGGTGNTIYF
TGTGCCAGCAGCTTGGCCGGAGGAACTGGAAACACCATATATTTT
>TRBV7-9|once|TRBD1|TRBJ1-4
CASSSGQAPNEKLFF
TGTGCCAGCAGCTCTGGACAGGCCCCTAATGAAAAACTGTTTTTT
>TRBV6-5|NA|NA|TRBJ2-2
CASSYEAGVNTGELFF
TGTGCCAGCAGTTACGAGGCAGGGGTGAACACCGGGGAGCTGTTTTTT
>TRBV7-2|NA|NA|TRBJ2-2
CASSYTTSGTGELFF
TGTGCCAGCAGCTACACCACCTCCGGGACCGGGGAGCTGTTTTTT
>TRBV6-1|NA|NA|TRBJ1-5
CASSFGVLSNQPQHF
TGTGCCAGCAGTTTCGGGGTACTTAGCAATCAGCCCCAGCATTTT
>TRBV6-5|NA|NA|TRBJ1-5
CASSYLAGQPQHF
TGTGCCAGCAGTTACCTGGCGGGGCAGCCCCAGCATTTT
>TRBV10-3|NA|NA|TRBJ2-5
CAISRPGESETQYF
TGTGCCATCAGTCGGCCAGGGGAGTCAGAGACCCAGTACTTC
>TRBV7-9|NA|TRBD2|TRBJ2-3
CSSRGASGGLSTDTQYF
TGTTCCAGCAGGGGGGCTAGCGGGGGCTTAAGCACAGATACGCAGTATTTT
>TRBV16|NA|NA|TRBJ2-7
CASSQSAQGLPEQYF
TGTGCCAGCAGCCAATCTGCGCAGGGTCTCCCCGAGCAGTACTTC
>TRBV5-1|NA|NA|TRBJ2-7
CASSLGGQLYEQYF
TGCGCCAGCAGCTTGGGAGGACAGTTGTACGAGCAGTACTTC
>TRBV29-1|NA|TRBD1|TRBJ1-1
CSVKQGTTEAFF
TGCAGCGTAAAACAGGGGACCACTGAAGCTTTCTTT
>TRBV7-6|few|TRBD1|TRBJ2-1
CASRGKQGAWEQFF
TGTGCCAGCAGGGGCAAACAGGGGGCTTGGGAGCAGTTCTTC
>TRBV19|NA|NA|TRBJ2-2
CASSFYRNTGELFF
TGTGCCAGTAGTTTCTACAGAAACACCGGGGAGCTGTTTTTT
>TRBV20-1|NA|NA|TRBJ2-5
CSASRVTQYF
TGCAGTGCTAGTCGAGTGACCCAGTACTTC
>TRBV7-2|NA|NA|TRBJ2-7
CASSPQGGSYEQYF
TGTGCCAGCAGTCCACAGGGGGGGTCCTACGAGCAGTACTTC
>TRBV6-6|NA|NA|TRBJ2-7
CASSYSGGEQYF
TGTGCCAGCAGTTACTCGGGAGGCGAGCAGTACTTC
>TRBV5-1|NA|NA|TRBJ2-2
CASREQSNTGELFF
TGCGCCAGCAGAGAACAGAGCAACACCGGGGAGCTGTTTTTT
>TRBV7-2|NA|NA|TRBJ2-3
CASSLDLASTDTQYF
TGTGCCAGCAGCCTCGACTTGGCTAGCACAGATACGCAGTATTTT
>TRBV7-8|NA|NA|TRBJ2-2
CASSLSGGNTGELFF
TGTGCCAGCAGCTTGTCTGGGGGCAACACCGGGGAGCTGTTTTTT
>TRBV19|NA|NA|TRBJ1-3
CASSIEGASPSGNTIYF
TGTGCCAGTAGTATAGAGGGGGCCAGCCCCTCTGGAAACACCATATATTTT
>TRBV7-9|NA|TRBD1|TRBJ1-3
CASSLSGTGVSGNTIYF
TGTGCCAGCAGCTTATCCGGGACAGGTGTCTCTGGAAACACCATATATTTT
>TRBV6-1|NA|NA|TRBJ2-3
CASSPGWGEDTQYF
TGTGCCAGCTCCCCCGGGTGGGGGGAGGATACGCAGTATTTT
>TRBV5-6|NA|TRBD1|TRBJ2-7
CASSTDRVEVHEQYF
TGTGCCAGCAGCACAGACAGGGTAGAGGTGCACGAGCAGTACTTC
>TRBV5-1|NA|NA|TRBJ2-1
CASSLGLVTYNEQFF
TGCGCCAGCAGCTTGGGACTAGTGACCTACAATGAGCAGTTCTTC
>TRBV5-4|NA|NA|TRBJ1-6
CASSLGRGQDNSPLHF
TGTGCCAGCAGCTTGGGGCGGGGGCAAGATAATTCACCCCTCCACTTT
>TRBV9|NA|TRBD1|TRBJ1-1
CASSAQGRTEAFF
TGTGCCAGCAGCGCACAGGGGCGCACTGAAGCTTTCTTT
>TRBV6-6|NA|TRBD1|TRBJ1-2
CASSPGQVDYGYTF
TGTGCCAGCAGCCCTGGACAGGTCGACTATGGCTACACCTTC
>TRBV6-5|NA|NA|TRBJ1-1
CASSYEGSPYTEAFF
TGTGCCAGCAGTTACGAAGGGAGCCCTTACACTGAAGCTTTCTTT
>TRBV7-8|NA|TRBD2|TRBJ2-1
CASSLGLAGFGEQFF
TGTGCCAGCAGCCTCGGACTAGCGGGTTTTGGTGAGCAGTTCTTC
>TRBV6-5|NA|TRBD1|TRBJ1-1
CASSLDRGNTEAFF
TGTGCCAGCAGCTTAGACAGGGGGAACACTGAAGCTTTCTTT
>TRBV2|NA|NA|TRBJ1-2
CASLRGGASDGYTF
TGTGCCAGCCTTCGCGGGGGCGCATCAGATGGCTACACCTTC
>TRBV5-1|NA|TRBD2|TRBJ2-7
CASSSGTSLHEQYF
TGCGCCAGCAGCTCCGGGACTAGCTTACACGAGCAGTACTTC
>TRBV6-1|NA|TRBD1|TRBJ2-7
CASNRDRGNEQYF
TGTGCCAGCAACCGGGACAGGGGCAACGAGCAGTACTTC
>TRBV19|NA|TRBD1|TRBJ1-5
CASSIGPGQAMIDSNQPQHF
TGTGCCAGTAGTATAGGTCCGGGACAGGCCATGATCGATAGCAATCAGCCCCAGCATTTT
>TRBV7-9|NA|NA|TRBJ1-6
CASSSGGGGSYNSPLHF
TGTGCCAGCAGCTCGGGTGGGGGAGGCTCCTATAATTCACCCCTCCACTTT
>TRBV30|NA|TRBD2|TRBJ2-5
CADLPGLIVQETQYF
TGTGCCGACCTCCCGGGACTAATCGTGCAAGAGACCCAGTACTTC
>TRBV28|NA|NA|TRBJ1-5
CASSSTSGEQVAQHF
TGTGCCAGCAGTTCGACCTCAGGGGAGCAAGTGGCCCAGCATTTT
>TRBV7-3|few|TRBD1|TRBJ1-4
CASSLTGTGNEKLFF
TGTGCCAGCAGCTTAACCGGGACAGGGAATGAAAAACTGTTTTTT
>TRBV7-9|once|TRBD1|TRBJ2-1
CSSSSMGSTGGRSSEQFF
TGTTCCAGCAGCTCCATGGGCTCCACAGGGGGGAGGTCCAGTGAGCAGTTCTTC
>TRBV19|NA|TRBD1|TRBJ2-3
CASSERRGTGATDTQYF
TGTGCCAGTAGTGAAAGGAGGGGGACAGGGGCTACAGATACGCAGTATTTT
>TRBV5-1|NA|NA|TRBJ2-3
CASSRAGTDTQYF
TGCGCCAGCAGCCGGGCGGGGACAGATACGCAGTATTTT
>TRBV6-5|NA|NA|TRBJ1-6
CASRRTTTSPLHF
TGTGCCAGCAGGAGGACAACTACTTCACCCCTCCACTTT
>TRBV5-1|NA|NA|TRBJ1-4
CASSWAPGATNEKLFF
TGCGCCAGCAGCTGGGCACCAGGGGCAACTAATGAAAAACTGTTTTTT